This T cell receptor beta chain was identified during a study of T cells in localized non-small cell lung cancer. Whole-study findings and limits: Sequence data derive from only one tumor region, so heterogeneity remains possible. Uninvolved adjacent lung showed higher T cell clonality than tumor. Among blood samples, higher T cell density accompanied longer overall survival. Appearing in adjacent lung were a median approximately 60 of the top 100 tumor clones.

This CDR3 is built from 11 residues. In germline, CDR1 is MRHNA, CDR2 SNTAGT. Data came from immunoSEQ multiplex PCR; TCRdb stores just in-frame clones and leaves some out. Altogether some 7,000 clones are present, roughly 24% being singletons, with the ten largest covering 3.6%. By its share, this clone is medium-sized. Antigen unknown. One end of the junction is discordant with germline, which a read error may explain. This receptor was identified in a man between 40 and 70 years old with stage III squamous cell lung carcinoma. This chain connects TRBV6-4 to TRBJ2-1, with D unclear. The input for sequencing was lung tumor tissue, taken before any cancer treatment. The CDR3 region is CAISESYEQFF. The CDR3 DNA follows: TGTGCCATCAGTGAGTCCTATGAGCAGTTCTTC.